The 9 T cell receptor beta chains below come from one sample, sequenced in a study of blood T cell repertoires in COVID-19. Produced via immunoSEQ multiplex PCR; TCRdb's table is partial and in-frame only. The repertoire holds almost 400,000 clones, with 89% as singletons. Input material: PBMCs or T cells enriched from blood (not recorded which). The receptors stem from a woman aged 30 to 39 who had recovered from COVID-19.

The rearrangement uses TRBV18 and TRBJ1-1, with D possibly being TRBD1 (5 bases). This CDR3 has 13 amino acids. V was shortened by 8 bases and J by 6 bases, with 16 bases between the two germline ends. CDR1 is KGHSH and CDR2 is LQKENI in the germline V gene. CDR3 region: CASLRDPFSEAFF. CDR3 DNA: TGTGCCAGCCTCAGGGATCCCTTCTCTGAAGCTTTCTTT.

The V call is TRBV28, the J call TRBJ2-7, with 7 positions matching TRBD1. Germline values: CDR1 MDHEN, CDR2 SYDVKM. Unmatched junction bases numbered 12, after V lost 6 bases and J lost 1 base. The CDR3 sequence is 16 residues long. The CDR3 region has the DNA TGTGCCAGCAGGGCGCCGACAGGGTGGCGGTCCTACGAGCAGTACTTC. Amino acids: CASRAPTGWRSYEQYF.

The chain joins TRBV5-6 to TRBJ2-7; no firm D call. Trimming removed 0 bases at V and 5 bases at J, with 3 bases between. The CDR3 consists of 11 residues. Germline CDR1 reads SGHDT; CDR2 reads YYEEEE. The CDR3 sequence is CASSLADEQYF. The CDR3 nucleotides are TGTGCCAGCAGCTTGGCCGACGAGCAGTACTTC.

The chain recombines TRBV18 with TRBJ2-1, with 12 bases identical to TRBD2. CDR3 length: 16 residues. Germline V gene lookup returns CDR1 KGHSH and CDR2 LQKENI. Trimming took 2 bases from V and 10 from J; bases not matched to a gene: 9. The CDR3 coding sequence is TGTGCCAGCTCACCAAAACTAGCGGGAGGAGGATCGGAGCAGTTCTTC. Protein sequence: CASSPKLAGGGSEQFF.

The gene calls are TRBV10-2 and TRBJ1-2; 7 bases are shared with TRBD1. This CDR3 spans 16 amino acids. V lost 7 bases to trimming and J lost 2 bases; unmatched junction nucleotides: 13. Germline V gene sequence: CDR1 WSHSY, CDR2 SAAADI. For the CDR3, the DNA is TGCGCCAGCAAAGGGGGACAAGGACAGGTGAACTATGGCTACACCTTC. It yields the protein CASKGGQGQVNYGYTF.

CDR3 sequence (DNA): TGTGCCAGCAGTTTAGCCAGGGTCGACGAGCAGTACTTC. Residues: CASSLARVDEQYF. This sequence joins TRBV28 and TRBJ2-7; weak D call: TRBD1 (5 bases). Trimming shortened V by 2 bases and J by 5 bases, and 10 bases separated the two germline ends. The CDR3 has 13 residues. CDR1 and CDR2 from the germline V gene are MDHEN and SYDVKM.

The rearrangement uses TRBV7-2 and TRBJ1-6; 9 nucleotides align to TRBD1. Germline V gene lookup returns CDR1 SGHTA and CDR2 FQGNSA. V was pared by 2 bases and J by 10 bases, with 3 bases of the junction left unmatched. This CDR3 comprises 14 residues. DNA for the CDR3: TGTGCCAGCAGCTTATTGGGACAGGGCTCACCCCTCCACTTT. Its translation: CASSLLGQGSPLHF.

V gene TRBV5-4 combines with J gene TRBJ2-3; D is unresolved. This CDR3 is 17 amino acids long. CDR1 is SGHNT, CDR2 YYREEE, per germline (reference sequence). The ends were cut back, 7 bases at V and 3 bases at J, with 24 bases in the middle. The CDR3 sequence is CASVPSNRGRPTDTQYF. The CDR3 DNA reads TGTGCCAGCGTACCCTCTAATAGAGGTCGCCCGACAGATACGCAGTATTTT.

The chain links TRBV5-1 to TRBJ2-1; 8 bases agree with TRBD1. CDR1 and CDR2 (germline): SGHRS, YFSETQ. Trimming cost V 4 bases and J 9 bases; bases outside gene matches: 9. The CDR3 has 14 residues. This chain's CDR3 is CASSPRQGQGEQFF. CDR3 sequence (DNA): TGCGCCAGCAGCCCGAGACAGGGGCAAGGTGAGCAGTTCTTC.